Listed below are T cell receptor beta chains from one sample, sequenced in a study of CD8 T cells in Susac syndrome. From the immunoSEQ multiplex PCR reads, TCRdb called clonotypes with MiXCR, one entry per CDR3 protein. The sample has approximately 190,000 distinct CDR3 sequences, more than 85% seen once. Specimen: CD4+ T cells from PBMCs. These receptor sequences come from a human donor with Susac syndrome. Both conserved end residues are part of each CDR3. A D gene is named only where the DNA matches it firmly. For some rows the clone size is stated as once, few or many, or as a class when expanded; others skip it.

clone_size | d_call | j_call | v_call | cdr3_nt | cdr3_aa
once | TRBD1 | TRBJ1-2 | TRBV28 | TGTGCCAGCAGGAAGACAGGGAAGGATGGCTACACCTTC | CASRKTGKDGYTF
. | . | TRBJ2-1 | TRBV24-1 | TGTGCCACCAGTGACCCTGGTGAGCATGAGCAGTTCTTC | CATSDPGEHEQFF
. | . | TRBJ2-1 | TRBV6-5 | TGTGCCAGCAGTTACTCTGGGAGTCCAATTGAGCAGTTCTTC | CASSYSGSPIEQFF
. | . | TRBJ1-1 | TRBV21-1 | TGTGCCGGTCGGGTGAACACTGAAGCTTTCTTT | CAGRVNTEAFF
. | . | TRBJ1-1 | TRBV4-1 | TGCGCCAGCAGCCAAGACAGACTTATGAACACTGAAGCTTTCTTT | CASSQDRLMNTEAFF
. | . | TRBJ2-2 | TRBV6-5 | TGTGCCAGCAACAACAGGAACACCGGGGAGCTGTTTTTT | CASNNRNTGELFF
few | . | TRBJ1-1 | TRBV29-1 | TGCAGCGTTTCGACAGTGAACACTGAAGCTTTCTTT | CSVSTVNTEAFF
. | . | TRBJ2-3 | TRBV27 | TGTGCCAGCAGTTTAGTTTGGGAAGATACGCAGTATTTT | CASSLVWEDTQYF
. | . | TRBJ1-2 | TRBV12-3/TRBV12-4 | TGTGCCAGCAGTTTAGCGAGCAAAGGGCAGGGGTATGGCTACACCTTC | CASSLASKGQGYGYTF
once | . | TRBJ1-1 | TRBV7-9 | TGTGCCAGCAGCCCCGTGGCCGAGAACACTGAAGCTTTCTTT | CASSPVAENTEAFF
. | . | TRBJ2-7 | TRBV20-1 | TGCAGTGCTAGAAGGGTGCGTTCGAGCTCCTACGAGCAGTACTTC | CSARRVRSSSYEQYF
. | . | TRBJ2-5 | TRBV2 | TGTGCCAGCAATGACTTGGGGGTAGAGACCCAGTACTTC | CASNDLGVETQYF
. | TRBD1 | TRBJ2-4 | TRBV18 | TGTGCCAGCTCACCCACAGGGGGCTTCGAGGTGGCCAAAAACATTCAGTACTTC | CASSPTGGFEVAKNIQYF
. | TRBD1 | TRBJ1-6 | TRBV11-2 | TGTGCCAGCAGCTTATATAACAGGGGAGCTCTTAATTCACCCCTCCACTTT | CASSLYNRGALNSPLHF
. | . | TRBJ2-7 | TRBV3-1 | TGTGCCAGCAGCCAAGAGCGGCATAGGGAGCAGTACTTC | CASSQERHREQYF
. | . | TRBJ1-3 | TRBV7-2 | TGTGCCAGCAGCCAAAGTCCGACAAACACCATATATTTT | CASSQSPTNTIYF
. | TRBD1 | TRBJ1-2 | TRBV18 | TGTGCCAGCTCACCTTCGGGACAGGACCTTTATGGCTACACCTTC | CASSPSGQDLYGYTF
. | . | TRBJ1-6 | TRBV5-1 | TGCGCCAGCAGCTTCTTAGTCCCAGGTGATAATTCACCCCTCCACTTT | CASSFLVPGDNSPLHF
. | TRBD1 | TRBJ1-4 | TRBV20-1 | TGCAGTGAGGAAGACAGGGGATTAATTACTAATGAAAAACTGTTTTTT | CSEEDRGLITNEKLFF
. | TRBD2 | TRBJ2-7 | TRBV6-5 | TGTGCCAGCAGTTACAAGAGCGGGAGTGCTCATGCCTACGAGCAGTACTTC | CASSYKSGSAHAYEQYF
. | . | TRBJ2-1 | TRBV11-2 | TGTGCCAGCAGCTTAGGGGGATTAGTGGGTGAGCAGTTCTTC | CASSLGGLVGEQFF
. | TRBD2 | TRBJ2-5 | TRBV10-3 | TGTGCCATCAGTGATTCGGGGGGTTTGAGGGAGACCCAGTACTTC | CAISDSGGLRETQYF
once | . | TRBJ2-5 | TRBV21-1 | TGTGCCAGCAGCAAAGACTGGGAGACCCAGTACTTC | CASSKDWETQYF
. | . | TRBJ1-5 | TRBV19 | TGTGCCAGCACATCCCGGCCTGACGATCAGCCCCAGCATTTT | CASTSRPDDQPQHF
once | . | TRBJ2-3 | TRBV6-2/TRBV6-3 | TGTGCCAGCAGTCGTCACACAGATACGCAGTATTTT | CASSRHTDTQYF
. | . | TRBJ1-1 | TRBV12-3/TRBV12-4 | TGTGCCAGCACCAACAGGGAGGACACTGAAGCTTTCTTT | CASTNREDTEAFF
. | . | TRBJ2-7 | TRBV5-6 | TGTGCCAGCAGCTCCCCCGACAGGTTTAGATTGGACGAGCAGTACTTC | CASSSPDRFRLDEQYF
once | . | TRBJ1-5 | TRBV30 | TGTGCCAGCTCGACAGAAGAACAGCCCCAGCATTTT | CASSTEEQPQHF
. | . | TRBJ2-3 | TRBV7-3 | TGTGCCAGCAGCCCACTGGGGGACCAAGGCCATACGCAGTATTTT | CASSPLGDQGHTQYF
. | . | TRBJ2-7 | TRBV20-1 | TGCAGTGCTAGATTCGTCGGGGTTTACGAGCAGTACTTC | CSARFVGVYEQYF
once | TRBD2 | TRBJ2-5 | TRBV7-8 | TGTGCCAGCAGCCAGCCAGGGGGGACTAGCGGGCGTAAGCAAGAGACCCAGTACTTC | CASSQPGGTSGRKQETQYF
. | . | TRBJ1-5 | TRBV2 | TGTGCCAGCAGTGAAGGACAGGTTGTTCAGCCCCAGCATTTT | CASSEGQVVQPQHF
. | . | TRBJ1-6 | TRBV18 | TGTGCCAGCTCATCCACAGAGCTTAATTCACCCCTCCACTTT | CASSSTELNSPLHF
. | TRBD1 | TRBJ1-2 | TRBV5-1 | TGCGCCAGCAGCCCCCCCCGGGACAGGGGCGTTGGTGGCTACACCTTC | CASSPPRDRGVGGYTF
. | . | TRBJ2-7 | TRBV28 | TGTGCCAGCAGTTCCCTGGGACGCCAAACCTACGAGCAGTACTTC | CASSSLGRQTYEQYF
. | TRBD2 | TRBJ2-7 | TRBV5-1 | TGCGCCAGCAGCTGGGGAGGACTAGCGGTGCTCGATGCTGGCTACGAGCAGTACTTC | CASSWGGLAVLDAGYEQYF
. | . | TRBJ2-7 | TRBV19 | TGTGCCAGTAGTTTCTCAGGGAATCTCTACGAGCAGTACTTC | CASSFSGNLYEQYF
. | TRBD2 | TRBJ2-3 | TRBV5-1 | TGCGCCAGCAGCTTGCGGGGACTAGCGGGCCGGCCTAGCACAGATACGCAGTATTTT | CASSLRGLAGRPSTDTQYF
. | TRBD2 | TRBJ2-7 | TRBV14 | TGTGCCATCAGCAGTGGACTAGCGGGGAAGTTTTTTTCCTACGAGCAGTACTTC | CAISSGLAGKFFSYEQYF
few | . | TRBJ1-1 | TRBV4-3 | TGCGCCAGCAGCCAAGTAGGACGGATGAACACTGAAGCTTTCTTT | CASSQVGRMNTEAFF
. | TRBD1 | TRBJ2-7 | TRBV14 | TGTGCCAGCAGCGACCGGACAGGGGGCATATACGAGCAGTACTTC | CASSDRTGGIYEQYF
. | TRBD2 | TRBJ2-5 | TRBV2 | TGTGCCAGCAGTGAAGCTACTAGCGGGAGGGGAAAGACCCAGTACTTC | CASSEATSGRGKTQYF
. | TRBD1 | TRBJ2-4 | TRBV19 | TGTGCCAGTAGTATAGTTGACAGGGTCGTCTCAGGCGTCATTCAGTACTTC | CASSIVDRVVSGVIQYF
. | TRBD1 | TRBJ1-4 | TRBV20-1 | TGCAGTGCTCAGGACAGGGGGCGTGAAAAACTGTTTTTT | CSAQDRGREKLFF
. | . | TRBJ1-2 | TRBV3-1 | TGTGCCAGCAGCCAAGATGACGGCTATGGCTACACCTTC | CASSQDDGYGYTF
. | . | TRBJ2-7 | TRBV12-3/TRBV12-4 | TGTGCCAGCAGTTTTAGGCCAATAAACTGGGAGCAGTACTTC | CASSFRPINWEQYF
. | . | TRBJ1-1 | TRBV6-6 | TGTGCCAGCAGTTCCGGCGGGTTACTGAACACTGAAGCTTTCTTT | CASSSGGLLNTEAFF
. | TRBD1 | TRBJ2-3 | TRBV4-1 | TGCGCCAGCAGCCAAGGGGACAGGGATTCAGGGAGCACGCAGTATTTT | CASSQGDRDSGSTQYF
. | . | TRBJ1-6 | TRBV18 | TGTGCCAGCTCAGCGGACAGCGGAGGTAATTCACCCCTCCACTTT | CASSADSGGNSPLHF
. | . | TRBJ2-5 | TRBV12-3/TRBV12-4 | TGTGCCAGCAGAAGGAACCAAGAGACCCAGTACTTC | CASRRNQETQYF
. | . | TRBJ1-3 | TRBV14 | TGTGCCAGCAGCCCCAACGGTATTATCTCTGGAAACACCATATATTTT | CASSPNGIISGNTIYF
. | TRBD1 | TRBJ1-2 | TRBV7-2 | TGTGCCAGCAGCTTAGTGGGGACAGAGAACTATGGCTACACCTTC | CASSLVGTENYGYTF
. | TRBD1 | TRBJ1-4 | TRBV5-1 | TGCGCCAGCGCTATGACAGGGAAGCAGAATGAAAAACTGTTTTTT | CASAMTGKQNEKLFF
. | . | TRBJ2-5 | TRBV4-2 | TGTGCCAGCAGCCAAGAGAATACGGCAGAAGAGACCCAGTACTTC | CASSQENTAEETQYF
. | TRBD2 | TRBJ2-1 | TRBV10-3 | TGTGCCATCAGTGAGAACCAGGGGCGGGAGGGCGGCGATGAGCAGTTCTTC | CAISENQGREGGDEQFF
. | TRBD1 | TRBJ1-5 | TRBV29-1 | TGCAGCGTCGGGGACAGGTCCAATCAGCCCCAGCATTTT | CSVGDRSNQPQHF
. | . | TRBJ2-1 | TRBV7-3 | TGTGCCAGCAGCTTAACTGCGGGCTCTATCAATGAGCAGTTCTTC | CASSLTAGSINEQFF
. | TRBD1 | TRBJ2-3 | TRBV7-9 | TGTGCCAGCAGTTCTCTTGGGACAGACACAGATACGCAGTATTTT | CASSSLGTDTDTQYF
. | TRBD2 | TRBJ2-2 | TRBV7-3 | TGTGCCAGCAGCTTAAATAGCGGGGGGGCCGCCGGGGAGCTGTTTTTT | CASSLNSGGAAGELFF